This TCR beta chain emerged from a study of T cell clusters in autoimmune cytopenias. Study-wide findings and caveats: The cluster-lack signature was not seen for secondary cytopenia versus chronic lymphocytic leukemia.

For this clonotype: What it binds is not known.

TRB rearrangements were amplified by touch-down multiplex PCR with mixed TRB-A/B primers. TCRdb re-called the multiplex PCR reads and shows each CDR3 protein once, DNA omitted. Its table lists 2,700 or so distinct CDR3 sequences. TRB amplification used approximately 250 ng of peripheral blood genomic DNA. The CDR3 runs to 16 residues. Germline CDR1 and CDR2: ENHRY and SYGVKD. The receptor comes from a human donor with an autoimmune cytopenia or autoimmune hepatitis (not recorded which). The V call is TRBV10-3, the J call TRBJ1-1; TCRdb names TRBD1, which stays unverified in the absence of DNA. The specimen sequenced was peripheral blood. The CDR3 loop reads CAISESSTGKNTEAFF.